One and the same sample provided the 26 T cell receptor beta chains below, sequenced in a study of cytotoxic CD8 clonotypes in ibrutinib-treated CLL. Sequenced by immunoSEQ multiplex PCR; TCRdb stores in-frame clones only, minus some. The data contain about 310,000 clones, almost 80% of them singletons. The sequences come from PBMCs, collected before ibrutinib treatment. The origin of the receptors is a human donor with chronic lymphocytic leukemia.

The gene calls are TRBV5-1 and TRBJ1-4; 8 bases agree with TRBD1. V gave up 4 bases and J gave up 7 bases; unmatched junction bases: 9. Germline lookup yields CDR1 SGHRS and CDR2 YFSETQ. The CDR3 spans 15 residues. Written as DNA, the CDR3 is TGCGCCAGCAGCATGAGACAGGGGAGAGGTGAAAAACTGTTTTTT. Translated: CASSMRQGRGEKLFF.

In the case of this clone: Other DNA variants within this sample encode the same CDR3. The chain couples TRBV18 to TRBJ2-1; D unresolved. The V gene's germline CDR1 is KGHSH and CDR2 LQKENI. The CDR3 is 13 amino acids. Trimming shortened V by 0 bases and J by 0 bases, and 0 bases separated the two germline ends. The CDR3, as DNA: TGTGCCAGCTCACCACCCTCCTACAATGAGCAGTTCTTC. The encoded protein is CASSPPSYNEQFF. Full variable domain (missing parts from reference TRBV18 and TRBJ2-1): NAGVMQNPRHLVRRRGQEARLRCSPMKGHSHVYWYRQLPEEGLKFMVYLQKENIIDESGMPKERFSAEFPKEGPSILRIQQVVRGDSAAYFCASSPPSYNEQFFGPGTRLTVL.

This rearrangement joins TRBV9 to TRBJ2-5; D is possibly TRBD2 (6 bases). CDR1 SGDLS and CDR2 YYNGEE come from the germline V gene. This CDR3 has 15 residues. Trimming took off 3 bases at V and 2 bases at J, with 14 bases between the two ends. The CDR3 here is CASSARGTLQETQYF. Here the CDR3 DNA reads TGTGCCAGCAGCGCCCGGGGGACTTTACAAGAGACCCAGTACTTC.

The chain recombines TRBV7-2 with TRBJ1-2; no firm D call. The CDR3 totals 14 residues. V lost 3 bases, J lost 5 bases, and 13 bases lay in between. Germline V gene lookup returns CDR1 SGHTA and CDR2 FQGNSA. The CDR3 protein is CASSFFRVPYGYTF. CDR3 DNA: TGTGCCAGCAGCTTTTTCAGAGTCCCTTATGGCTACACCTTC.

The chain has TRBV2 and TRBJ2-3, with TRBD2 matching 8 bases. Germline V lookup: CDR1 SNHLY, CDR2 FYNNEI. This CDR3 contains 14 residues. DNA of the CDR3: TGTGCTCTAGCGGGTCGCCCTAGCACAGATACGCAGTATTTT. Translation gives CALAGRPSTDTQYF.

V is TRBV18 and J is TRBJ1-3; weak D call: TRBD1 (5 bases). The germline V gene encodes CDR1 KGHSH and CDR2 LQKENI. The CDR3 consists of 16 residues. V shed 1 base and J shed 3 bases, with 13 bases lying between them. The CDR3 DNA reads TGTGCCAGCTCACCACGTGGCCAGGGTGGTGGAAACACCATATATTTT. Its protein is CASSPRGQGGGNTIYF.

The table lists this clone with a few counts. J is TRBJ1-1 and V is TRBV7-2; 7 nucleotides match TRBD1. The ends lost 5 bases at V and 0 bases at J; junction bases unmatched: 3. There are 14 residues in the CDR3. Germline V lookup: CDR1 SGHTA, CDR2 FQGNSA. The CDR3 protein is CASSKQGLNTEAFF. DNA of the CDR3: TGTGCCAGCAGCAAACAGGGGCTGAACACTGAAGCTTTCTTT.

The rearrangement uses TRBV5-4 and TRBJ2-2; D is ambiguous. The V gene lost 1 base and the J gene lost 0 bases, with 7 bases spanning the gap. The CDR3 has 15 amino acids. CDR1 and CDR2 from the germline V gene are SGHNT and YYREEE (reference sequence). CDR3 bases: TGTGCCAGCAGCTTGCGCTGGGCGAACACCGGGGAGCTGTTTTTT. This codes for CASSLRWANTGELFF.

The V gene is TRBV4-2, the J gene TRBJ2-5, with a tentative D call TRBD2 (5 bases). V was shortened by 0 bases and J by 4 bases, with 15 bases between the two germline ends. In germline, CDR1 is LGHNA, CDR2 YNFKEQ. CDR3 length: 16 amino acids. CDR3 residues: CASSQEGDPWGETQYF. The CDR3, as DNA: TGTGCCAGCAGCCAAGAGGGAGACCCCTGGGGAGAGACCCAGTACTTC.

The J gene is TRBJ2-7, the V gene TRBV5-6, with 10 bases aligning to TRBD1. The V gene's germline CDR1 is SGHDT and CDR2 YYEEEE. The V segment lost 4 bases and the J segment 7 bases; nucleotides outside the gene matches: 8. This CDR3 is 14 amino acids long. CDR3 loop: CASSRQGAAGEQYF. CDR3 sequence (DNA): TGTGCCAGCAGCCGACAGGGGGCGGCTGGGGAGCAGTACTTC.

The chain uses TRBV10-3 and TRBJ1-2; D is undetermined. Between the trimmed V and J ends, which lost 5 bases and 4 bases, there was a span of 17 bases. The CDR3 loop spans 15 amino acids. Per germline, CDR1 ENHRY and CDR2 SYGVKD. DNA for the CDR3: TGTGCCATCAGTTCTGTATTAATTACGGCCTATGGCTACACCTTC. This encodes CAISSVLITAYGYTF.

This chain links TRBV27 with TRBJ2-5; D tentatively reads TRBD1 or TRBD2 (5 bases each). Trimming removed 5 bases at V and 0 bases at J, with 13 bases between. The CDR3 length is 15 residues. Germline CDR1 is MNHEY and CDR2 is SMNVEV (reference sequence). CDR3 coding DNA: TGTGCCAGCAGTCCGAACCGGGACCACCAAGAGACCCAGTACTTC. Translating gives CASSPNRDHQETQYF.

The chain recombines TRBV5-1 with TRBJ2-5; a possible D gene is TRBD2 (5 bases). V was trimmed by 7 bases and J by 5 bases, leaving 21 bases between them. Germline values: CDR1 SGHRS, CDR2 YFSETQ. The CDR3 is 15 amino acids. CDR3 bases: TGCGCCAGCGCCGTTTGGCTCGTTAGCGAGGAGACCCAGTACTTC. Its translation is CASAVWLVSEETQYF.

The chain is built from TRBV28 and TRBJ1-4; D perhaps matches TRBD1 (5 bases). V dropped 1 base and J dropped 0 bases, with 15 bases sitting between them. This CDR3 spans 18 amino acids. The germline V gene has CDR1 MDHEN and CDR2 SYDVKM. CDR3 loop: CASSLSTGTGATNEKLFF. Here the CDR3 DNA reads TGTGCCAGCAGTTTATCAACCGGGACGGGTGCAACTAATGAAAAACTGTTTTTT.

The chain links TRBV4-1 to TRBJ2-3; D is tentatively TRBD1 or TRBD2 (5 bases each). The V gene's germline CDR1 is MGHRA and CDR2 YSYEKL. V was shortened by 1 base and J by 8 bases, with 25 bases between the two germline ends. The CDR3 is 18 amino acids. CDR3 sequence reads: CASSQADLGTKKIGTQYF. Written as DNA, the CDR3 is TGCGCCAGCAGCCAAGCTGACCTTGGGACGAAGAAGATAGGTACGCAGTATTTT.

The CDR3 DNA sequence: TGTGCCAGCAGCTTACCCGGACAGTCCGCCGGGGAGACCCAGTACTTC. Translated: CASSLPGQSAGETQYF. The genes are TRBV7-8 and TRBJ2-5, with D possibly TRBD1 on 6 matching bases. Trimming pared 2 bases from V and 5 bases from J, leaving 18 bases between. CDR1 SGHVS and CDR2 FQNEAQ come from the germline V gene. The CDR3 contains 16 residues.

This chain connects TRBV29-1 to TRBJ1-1; unclear D gene. Germline V gene sequence: CDR1 SQVTM, CDR2 ANQGSEA. CDR3 size: 13 residues. V lost 3 bases, J lost 3 bases, and 11 bases lay in between. The CDR3 reads CSVDPIRDTEAFF. The DNA for the CDR3 is TGCAGCGTTGATCCGATCAGAGACACTGAAGCTTTCTTT. Using reference TRBV29-1 and TRBJ1-1 for the parts outside the CDR3, the full variable domain is SAVISQKPSRDICQRGTSLTIQCQVDSQVTMMFWYRQQPGQSLTLIATANQGSEATYESGFVIDKFPISRPNLTFSTLTVSNMSPEDSSIYLCSVDPIRDTEAFFGQGTRLTVV.

The chain employs TRBV5-6 and TRBJ1-1; the match to TRBD1 covers 11 bases. J was trimmed by 3 bases and V by 3 bases; bases with no gene match: 1. Germline V gene sequence: CDR1 SGHDT, CDR2 YYEEEE. This CDR3 region has 14 residues. Here the CDR3 DNA reads TGTGCCAGCAGCTGGGGACAGGGGGACACTGAAGCTTTCTTT. Encoded protein: CASSWGQGDTEAFF.

In regard to this clone: At one boundary the junction diverges from the germline segment, which might be a read error. J is TRBJ1-2 and V is TRBV9; D not resolved. The germline V gene encodes CDR1 SGDLS and CDR2 YYNGEE. The CDR3 is made up of 10 amino acids. In DNA form, the CDR3 reads TGTGCCAGCAGCGGAAGGGAGTTCTCCTTC. It specifies CASSGREFSF.

The J gene is TRBJ2-2, the V gene TRBV7-9; D remains ambiguous. The V gene's germline CDR1 is SEHNR and CDR2 FQNEAQ (reference sequence). The CDR3 has 12 amino acids. Trimming pared 5 bases from V and 5 bases from J, leaving 6 bases between. This chain's CDR3 is CASSGLTGELFF. In nucleotides, the CDR3 is TGTGCCAGCAGCGGGCTAACCGGGGAGCTGTTTTTT.

The rearrangement links TRBV5-1 to TRBJ1-5; TRBD1 matches 7 bases. The CDR3 has 16 amino acids. Germline values: CDR1 SGHRS, CDR2 YFSETQ. Germline trimming cut 0 bases from V and 6 bases from J; bases unmatched to any gene: 9. CDR3 coding DNA: TGCGCCAGCAGCTTGGGGACAGGTATCGGTAGTCAGCCCCAGCATTTT. This encodes CASSLGTGIGSQPQHF.

This clone was seen just once. The chain recombines TRBV19 with TRBJ2-7; 7 positions agree with TRBD2. Germline CDR1 reads LNHDA; CDR2 reads SQIVND (reference sequence). V was clipped by 2 bases and J by 2 bases; unmatched bases: 6. CDR3 length equals 15 residues. The CDR3 bases are TGTGCCAGTAGTATAAAAACCGGGACTACCTACGAGCAGTACTTC. It is translated as CASSIKTGTTYEQYF.

This chain connects TRBV5-1 to TRBJ2-1, with D unresolved. V lost 0 bases and J 6 bases, leaving 13 bases between the germline ends. CDR3 length equals 15 residues. Germline V gives CDR1 SGHRS, CDR2 YFSETQ. This chain's CDR3 is CASSLGASWGNEQFF. CDR3 bases: TGCGCCAGCAGCTTGGGGGCTAGTTGGGGCAATGAGCAGTTCTTC. Supplemented by reference TRBV5-1 and TRBJ2-1, the full variable domain reads KAGVTQTPRYLIKTRGQQVTLSCSPISGHRSVSWYQQTPGQGLQFLFEYFSETQRNKGNFPGRFSGRQFSNSRSEMNVSTLELGDSALYLCASSLGASWGNEQFFGPGTRLTVL.

The chain employs TRBV6-8 and TRBJ2-3; D gene uncertain. Looked up from germline, CDR1 is MNHGY and CDR2 is SAAAGT. CDR3 length: 17 amino acids. V was pared by 0 bases and J by 2 bases, with 15 bases between. The CDR3 sequence: CASSYSMLAEHTDTQYF. The DNA of the CDR3 is TGTGCCAGCAGTTACTCTATGCTCGCTGAACACACAGATACGCAGTATTTT.

This chain links TRBV5-1 with TRBJ2-5; TRBD2 aligns across 14 bases. J was trimmed by 6 bases and V by 0 bases; bases with no gene match: 1. Germline CDR1 SGHRS, CDR2 YFSETQ. The CDR3 extends over 15 amino acids. The CDR3 DNA reads TGCGCCAGCAGCTTGGGACTAGCGGGAGGGCAGACCCAGTACTTC. Protein sequence: CASSLGLAGGQTQYF.

The chain has TRBV4-2 and TRBJ1-1, with 9 bases fitting TRBD1. Losses at the gene ends were 2 bases for V and 10 bases for J; bases not matched to a gene: 2. The CDR3 contains 12 residues. Looked up from germline, CDR1 is LGHNA and CDR2 is YNFKEQ. The DNA for the CDR3 is TGTGCCAGCAGCCAATCGGGACAGGGAGCTTTCTTT. Its translation is CASSQSGQGAFF.